This T cell receptor beta chain was sequenced for a study of early T cells in non-severe SARS-CoV-2 infection. V was trimmed by 5 bases and J by 4 bases, leaving 17 bases between them. Germline V gene lookup returns CDR1 KGHSH and CDR2 LQKENI. The CDR3 is 15 amino acids. cDNA molecules, individually, were tagged with unique molecular identifiers. TCRdb independently ran MiXCR on the 5' RACE reads; one entry per CDR3 protein. The sample shows 48,000 or so distinct CDR3 sequences, approximately 5.7% of them seen only once. The sample holds a few counts of this clonotype. This chain connects TRBV18 to TRBJ2-5, with a tentative D call TRBD1 (6 bases). The sample consisted of whole blood, taken at baseline. This receptor was taken from an adult who was a healthcare worker with PCR-confirmed SARS-CoV-2 infection or an uninfected control (not recorded which). The chain's CDR3 is CASSTRGQSGETQYF. For the CDR3, the DNA is TGTGCCAGCTCAACGAGAGGACAGAGTGGAGAGACCCAGTACTTC.